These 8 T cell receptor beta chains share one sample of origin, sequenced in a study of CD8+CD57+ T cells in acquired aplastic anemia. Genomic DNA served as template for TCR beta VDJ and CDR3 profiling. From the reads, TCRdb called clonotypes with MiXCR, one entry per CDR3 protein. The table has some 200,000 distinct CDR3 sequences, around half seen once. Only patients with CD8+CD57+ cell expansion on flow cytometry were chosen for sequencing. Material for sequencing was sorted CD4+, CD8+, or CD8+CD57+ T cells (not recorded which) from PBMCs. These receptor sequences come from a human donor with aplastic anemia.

The CDR3 coding sequence is TGCAGCTGGGGAGATCCCATTTATGGCTACACCTTC. It specifies CSWGDPIYGYTF. The genes are TRBV29-1 and TRBJ1-2; no definite D call. Germline CDR1 is SQVTM and CDR2 is ANQGSEA. Deletions cut 8 bases from V and 5 bases from J, with 15 bases between. The CDR3 is 12 residues long.

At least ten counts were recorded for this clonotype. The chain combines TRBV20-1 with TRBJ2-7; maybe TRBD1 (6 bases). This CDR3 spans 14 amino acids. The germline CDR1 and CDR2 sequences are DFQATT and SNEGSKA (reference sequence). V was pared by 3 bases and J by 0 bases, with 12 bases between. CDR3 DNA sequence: TGCAGTGCTAGTACAGGGTCTGGCTCCTACGAGCAGTACTTC. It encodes CSASTGSGSYEQYF.

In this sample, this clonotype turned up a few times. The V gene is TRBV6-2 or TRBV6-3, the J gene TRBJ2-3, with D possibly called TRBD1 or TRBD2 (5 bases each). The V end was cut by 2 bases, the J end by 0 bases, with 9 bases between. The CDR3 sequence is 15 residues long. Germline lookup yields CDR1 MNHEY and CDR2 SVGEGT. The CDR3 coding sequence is TGTGCCAGCAGTTACCTGGGACCGAGCACAGATACGCAGTATTTT. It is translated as CASSYLGPSTDTQYF.

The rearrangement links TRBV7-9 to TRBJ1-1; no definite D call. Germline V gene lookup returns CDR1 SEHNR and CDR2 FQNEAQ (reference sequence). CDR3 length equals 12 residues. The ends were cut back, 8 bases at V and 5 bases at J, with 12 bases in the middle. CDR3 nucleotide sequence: TGTGCCAGCTCAAGTCCAGGAACTGAAGCTTTCTTT. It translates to CASSSPGTEAFF.

The CDR3 coding sequence is TGTGCCAGTAGTATGGGGGGCAGGGGTCTTACAGATACGCAGTATTTT. Translated: CASSMGGRGLTDTQYF. This rearrangement joins TRBV19 to TRBJ2-3; possibly TRBD1 or TRBD2 for D (6 bases each). The germline gives CDR1 LNHDA, CDR2 SQIVND (reference sequence). The CDR3 runs 16 residues. Trimming cost V 3 bases and J 3 bases, with 16 bases left between them.

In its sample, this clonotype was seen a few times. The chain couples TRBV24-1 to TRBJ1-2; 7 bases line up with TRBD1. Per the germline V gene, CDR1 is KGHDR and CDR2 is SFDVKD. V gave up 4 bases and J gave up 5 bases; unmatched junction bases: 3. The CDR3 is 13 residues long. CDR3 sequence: CATSEYRGYGYTF. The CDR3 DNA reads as TGTGCCACCAGTGAATACAGGGGATATGGCTACACCTTC.

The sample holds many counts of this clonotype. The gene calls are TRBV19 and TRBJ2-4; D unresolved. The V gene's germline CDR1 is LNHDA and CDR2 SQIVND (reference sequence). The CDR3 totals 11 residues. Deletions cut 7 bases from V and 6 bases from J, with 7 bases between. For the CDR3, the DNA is TGTGCCAGTACAAAGGGAAACATTCAGTACTTC. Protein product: CASTKGNIQYF.

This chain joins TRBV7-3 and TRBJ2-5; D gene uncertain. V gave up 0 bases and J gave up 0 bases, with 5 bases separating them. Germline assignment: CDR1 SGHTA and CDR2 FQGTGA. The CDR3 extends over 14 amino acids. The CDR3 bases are TGTGCCAGCAGCTTAACGGGGTACCAAGAGACCCAGTACTTC. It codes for CASSLTGYQETQYF.